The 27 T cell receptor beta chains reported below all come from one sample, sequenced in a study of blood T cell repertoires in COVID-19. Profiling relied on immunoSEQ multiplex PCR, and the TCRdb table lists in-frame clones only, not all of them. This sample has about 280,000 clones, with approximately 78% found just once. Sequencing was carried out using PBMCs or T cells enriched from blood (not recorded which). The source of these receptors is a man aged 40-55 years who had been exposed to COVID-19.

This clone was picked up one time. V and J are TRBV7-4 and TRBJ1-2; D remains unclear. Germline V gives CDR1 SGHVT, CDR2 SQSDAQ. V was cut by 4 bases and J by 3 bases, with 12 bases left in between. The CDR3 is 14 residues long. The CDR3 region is CASSYRTVDYGYTF. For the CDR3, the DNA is TGTGCCAGCAGCTATAGAACAGTAGACTATGGCTACACCTTC.

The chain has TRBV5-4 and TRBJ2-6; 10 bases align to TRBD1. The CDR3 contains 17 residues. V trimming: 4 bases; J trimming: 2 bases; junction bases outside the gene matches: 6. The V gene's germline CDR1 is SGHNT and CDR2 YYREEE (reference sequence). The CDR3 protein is CASSPPGTGAGANVLTF. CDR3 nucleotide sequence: TGTGCCAGCAGCCCTCCCGGGACAGGGGCTGGGGCCAACGTCCTGACTTTC.

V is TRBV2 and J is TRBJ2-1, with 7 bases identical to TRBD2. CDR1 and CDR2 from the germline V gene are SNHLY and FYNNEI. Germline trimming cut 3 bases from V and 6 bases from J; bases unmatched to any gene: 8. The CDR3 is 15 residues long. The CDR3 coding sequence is TGTGCCAGCAGTGATCCCAGCGGGAAGATCAATGAGCAGTTCTTC. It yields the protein CASSDPSGKINEQFF.

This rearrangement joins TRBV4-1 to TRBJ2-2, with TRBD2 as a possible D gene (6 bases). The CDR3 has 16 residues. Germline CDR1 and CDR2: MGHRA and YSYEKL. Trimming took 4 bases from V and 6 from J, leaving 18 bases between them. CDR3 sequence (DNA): TGCGCCAGCAGCCTAGGGGCAGGGAGGTACGCCGGGGAGCTGTTTTTT. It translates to CASSLGAGRYAGELFF.

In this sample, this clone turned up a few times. The CDR3 DNA reads TGTGCCAGCACCATCTCACAGGGAACTAATGAAAAACTGTTTTTT. This sequence encodes CASTISQGTNEKLFF. The chain links TRBV28 to TRBJ1-4; D might be TRBD1 (6 bases). Germline CDR1 MDHEN, CDR2 SYDVKM. V was clipped by 7 bases and J by 1 base, with 13 bases between them. The CDR3 covers 15 residues.

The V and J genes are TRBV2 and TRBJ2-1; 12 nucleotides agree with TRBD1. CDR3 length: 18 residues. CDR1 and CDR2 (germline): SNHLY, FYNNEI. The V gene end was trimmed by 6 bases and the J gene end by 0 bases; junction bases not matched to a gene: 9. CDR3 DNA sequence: TGTGCCAGCAGGCCCGGGACAGGGGGCTGGAGCTCCTACAATGAGCAGTTCTTC. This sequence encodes CASRPGTGGWSSYNEQFF.

The CDR3 loop reads CASSLDAGPLYNEQFF. The CDR3 nucleotides read TGTGCCAGCAGCTTAGATGCAGGGCCTCTATACAATGAGCAGTTCTTC. The chain recombines TRBV7-2 with TRBJ2-1, with TRBD1 as a possible D gene (5 bases). Trimming stripped 1 base from V and 4 bases from J, with 14 bases between. Germline-derived CDR1 and CDR2 are SGHTA and FQGNSA. The CDR3 is made up of 16 amino acids.

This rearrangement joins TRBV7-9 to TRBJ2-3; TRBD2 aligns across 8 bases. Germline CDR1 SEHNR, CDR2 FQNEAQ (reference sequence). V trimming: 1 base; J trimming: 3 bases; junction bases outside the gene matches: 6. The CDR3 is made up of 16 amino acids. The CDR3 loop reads CASSLGREELTDTQYF. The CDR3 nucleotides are TGTGCCAGCAGCTTAGGGCGGGAGGAGCTTACAGATACGCAGTATTTT.

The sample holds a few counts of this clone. CDR3 amino acids: CASSGTGGSTGELFF. The CDR3 nucleotides read TGTGCCAGTAGTGGGACGGGCGGGAGCACCGGGGAGCTGTTTTTT. V gene TRBV19 combines with J gene TRBJ2-2, with TRBD2 identical over 7 bases. Germline V gene lookup returns CDR1 LNHDA and CDR2 SQIVND (reference sequence). J gave up 4 bases and V 5 bases, and 7 bases lay outside the gene matches. The length of the CDR3 is 15 residues.

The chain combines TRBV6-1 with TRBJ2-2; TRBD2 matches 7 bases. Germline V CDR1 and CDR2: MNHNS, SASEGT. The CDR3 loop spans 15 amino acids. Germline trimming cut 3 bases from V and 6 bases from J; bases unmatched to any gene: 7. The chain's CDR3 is CASSEPTAGAGELFF. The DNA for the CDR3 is TGTGCCAGCAGTGAGCCCACGGCGGGAGCCGGGGAGCTGTTTTTT.

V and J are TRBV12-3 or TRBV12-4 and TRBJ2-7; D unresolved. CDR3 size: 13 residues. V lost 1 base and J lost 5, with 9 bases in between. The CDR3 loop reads CASSLDPGNEQYF. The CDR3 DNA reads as TGTGCCAGCAGTTTAGACCCAGGTAACGAGCAGTACTTC.

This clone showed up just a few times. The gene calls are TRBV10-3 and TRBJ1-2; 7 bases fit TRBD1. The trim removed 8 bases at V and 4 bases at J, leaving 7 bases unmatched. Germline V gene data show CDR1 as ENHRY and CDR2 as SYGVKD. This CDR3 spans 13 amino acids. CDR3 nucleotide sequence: TGTGCCATCCTAGGACAGGAGATCTATGGCTACACCTTC. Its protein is CAILGQEIYGYTF.

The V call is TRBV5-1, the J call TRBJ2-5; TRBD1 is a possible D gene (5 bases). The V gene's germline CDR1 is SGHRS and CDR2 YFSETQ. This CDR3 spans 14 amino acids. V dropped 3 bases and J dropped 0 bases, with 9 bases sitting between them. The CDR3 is CASSSAGYQETQYF. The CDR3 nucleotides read TGCGCCAGCAGCTCCGCAGGGTACCAAGAGACCCAGTACTTC.

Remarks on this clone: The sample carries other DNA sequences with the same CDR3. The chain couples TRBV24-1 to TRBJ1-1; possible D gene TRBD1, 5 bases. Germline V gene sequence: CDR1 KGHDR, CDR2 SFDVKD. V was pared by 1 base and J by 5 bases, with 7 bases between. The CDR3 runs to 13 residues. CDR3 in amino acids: CATSDFRGTEAFF. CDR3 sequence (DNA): TGTGCCACCAGTGATTTCCGGGGGACTGAAGCTTTCTTT.

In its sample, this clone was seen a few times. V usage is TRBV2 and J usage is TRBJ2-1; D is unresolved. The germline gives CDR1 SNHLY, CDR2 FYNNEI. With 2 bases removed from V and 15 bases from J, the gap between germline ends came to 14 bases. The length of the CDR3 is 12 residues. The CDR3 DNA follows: TGTGCCAGCAGTGAATCCAGGATTACCTCGTTCTTC. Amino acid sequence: CASSESRITSFF.

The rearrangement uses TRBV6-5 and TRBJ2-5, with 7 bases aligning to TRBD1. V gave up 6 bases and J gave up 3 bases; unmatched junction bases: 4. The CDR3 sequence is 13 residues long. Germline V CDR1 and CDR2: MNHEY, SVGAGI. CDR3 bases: TGTGCCAGCAGAGAGGGACAGAAAGAGACCCAGTACTTC. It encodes CASREGQKETQYF.

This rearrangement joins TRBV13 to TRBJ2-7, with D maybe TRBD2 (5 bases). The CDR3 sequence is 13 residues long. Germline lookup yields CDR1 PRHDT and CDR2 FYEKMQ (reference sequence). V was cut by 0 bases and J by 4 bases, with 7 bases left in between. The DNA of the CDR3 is TGTGCCAGCAGCTTAGGCCGCGGGTACGAGCAGTACTTC. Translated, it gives CASSLGRGYEQYF. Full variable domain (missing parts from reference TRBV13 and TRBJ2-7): AAGVIQSPRHLIKEKRETATLKCYPIPRHDTVYWYQQGPGQDPQFLISFYEKMQSDKGSIPDRFSAQQFSDYHSELNMSSLELGDSALYFCASSLGRGYEQYFGPGTRLTVT.

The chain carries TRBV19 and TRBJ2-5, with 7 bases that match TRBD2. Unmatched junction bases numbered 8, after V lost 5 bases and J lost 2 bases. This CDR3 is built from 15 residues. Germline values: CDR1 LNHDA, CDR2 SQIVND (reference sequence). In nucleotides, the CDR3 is TGTGCCAGTAGTTCCAGTGGTAGCGGGCAAGAGACCCAGTACTTC. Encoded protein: CASSSSGSGQETQYF.

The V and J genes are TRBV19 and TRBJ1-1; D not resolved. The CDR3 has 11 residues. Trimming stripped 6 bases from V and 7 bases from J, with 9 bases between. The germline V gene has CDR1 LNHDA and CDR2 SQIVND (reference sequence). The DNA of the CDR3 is TGTGCCAGTAGGCAGACACTTGAAGCTTTCTTT. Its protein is CASRQTLEAFF.

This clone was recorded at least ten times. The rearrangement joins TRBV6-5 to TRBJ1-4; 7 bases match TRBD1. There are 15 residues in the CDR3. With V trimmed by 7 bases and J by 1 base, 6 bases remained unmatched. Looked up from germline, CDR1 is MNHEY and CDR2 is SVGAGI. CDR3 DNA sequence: TGTGCCAGCACCAGAGGGGGCGGAACTAATGAAAAACTGTTTTTT. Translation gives CASTRGGGTNEKLFF.

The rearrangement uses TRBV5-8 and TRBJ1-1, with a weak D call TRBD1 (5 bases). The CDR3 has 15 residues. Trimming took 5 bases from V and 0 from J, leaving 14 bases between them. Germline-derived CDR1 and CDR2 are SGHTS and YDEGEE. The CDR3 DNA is TGTGCCAGCAGGCGAGGGGAGGGCATGAACACTGAAGCTTTCTTT. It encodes CASRRGEGMNTEAFF.

CDR3 in amino acids: CASSLAGITDTQYF. The CDR3 region has the DNA TGTGCCAGCAGCTTAGCGGGAATCACAGATACGCAGTATTTT. The V and J genes are TRBV6-5 and TRBJ2-3; 8 nucleotides agree with TRBD2. This CDR3 spans 14 amino acids. Per the germline V gene, CDR1 is MNHEY and CDR2 is SVGAGI. Trimming at V came to 6 bases and at J to 2 bases, leaving 4 bases not matched to a gene.

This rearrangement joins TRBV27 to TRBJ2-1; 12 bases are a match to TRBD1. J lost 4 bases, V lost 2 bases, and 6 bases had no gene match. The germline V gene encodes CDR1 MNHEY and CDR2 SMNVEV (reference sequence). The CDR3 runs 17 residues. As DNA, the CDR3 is TGTGCCAGCAGTTTACCCTTGGGACAGGGGGCGTACAATGAGCAGTTCTTC. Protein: CASSLPLGQGAYNEQFF.

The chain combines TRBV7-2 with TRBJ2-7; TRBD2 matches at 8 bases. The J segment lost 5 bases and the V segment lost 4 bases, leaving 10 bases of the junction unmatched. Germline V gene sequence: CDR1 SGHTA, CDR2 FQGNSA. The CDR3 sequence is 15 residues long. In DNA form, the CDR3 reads TGTGCCAGCAGCTCCACCGGGGGGGGTGGGCACGAGCAGTACTTC. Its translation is CASSSTGGGGHEQYF.

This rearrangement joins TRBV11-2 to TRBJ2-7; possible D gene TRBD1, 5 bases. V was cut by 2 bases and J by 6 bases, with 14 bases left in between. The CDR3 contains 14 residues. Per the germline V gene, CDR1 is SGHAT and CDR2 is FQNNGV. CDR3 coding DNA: TGTGCCAGCAGCTTACCCACCCTCAGGGTCGAGCAGTACTTC. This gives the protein CASSLPTLRVEQYF.

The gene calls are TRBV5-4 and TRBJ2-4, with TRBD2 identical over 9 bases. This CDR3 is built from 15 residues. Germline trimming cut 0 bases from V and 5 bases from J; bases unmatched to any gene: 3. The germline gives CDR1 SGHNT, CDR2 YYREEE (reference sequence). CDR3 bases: TGTGCCAGCAGCTTGGCCGGGACTAGCCAAAACATTCAGTACTTC. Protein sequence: CASSLAGTSQNIQYF. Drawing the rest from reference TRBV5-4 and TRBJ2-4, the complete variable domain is ETGVTQSPTHLIKTRGQQVTLRCSSQSGHNTVSWYQQALGQGPQFIFQYYREEENGRGNFPPRFSGLQFPNYSSELNVNALELDDSALYLCASSLAGTSQNIQYFGAGTRLSVL.

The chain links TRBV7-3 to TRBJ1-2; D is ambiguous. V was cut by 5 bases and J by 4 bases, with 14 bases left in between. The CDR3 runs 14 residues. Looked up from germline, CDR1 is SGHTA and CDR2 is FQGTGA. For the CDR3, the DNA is TGTGCCAGCAGCGCCGATAGCTCGGTCTATGGCTACACCTTC. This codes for CASSADSSVYGYTF.